The 20 T cell receptor beta chains presented below share a single source sample, sequenced in a study of cytomegalovirus exposure and HLA in healthy donors. Assay: immunoSEQ multiplex PCR; the TCRdb copy retains only in-frame clones and omits some. The sample yields 100,000 to 150,000 clones, 75% to 90% seen once. The sequencing input was PBMCs. The receptors originated from a woman between 18 and 29 years old in good health and CMV-seronegative.

The genes are TRBV10-2 and TRBJ2-7, with D maybe TRBD1 (6 bases). Deletions cut 6 bases from V and 0 bases from J, with 12 bases between. The germline V gene encodes CDR1 WSHSY and CDR2 SAAADI. CDR3 length equals 14 residues. DNA for the CDR3: TGCGCCAGCAGAGACGGACAGAACTCCTACGAGCAGTACTTC. It translates to CASRDGQNSYEQYF.

The rearrangement links TRBV7-6 to TRBJ2-7; D is unresolved. CDR1 and CDR2 from the germline V gene are SGHVS and FNYEAQ. V dropped 1 base and J dropped 0 bases, with 7 bases sitting between them. This CDR3 spans 14 amino acids. DNA of the CDR3: TGTGCCAGCAGCTTAGACCGGGTCTCCTACGAGCAGTACTTC. Translating it yields CASSLDRVSYEQYF.

With respect to this clone: One end of the junction fails to match germline, which may point to a read error. The chain recombines TRBV2 with TRBJ1-2; D unresolved. Germline lookup yields CDR1 SNHLY and CDR2 FYNNEI. The CDR3 is made up of 12 amino acids. The CDR3 reads CASSEGSFVDSF. For the CDR3, the DNA is TGTGCCAGCAGTGAAGGGTCCTTCGTCGACTCCTTC.

The gene calls are TRBV28 and TRBJ1-4; 9 bases map to TRBD1. In germline, CDR1 is MDHEN, CDR2 SYDVKM. The CDR3 has 18 residues. The trim removed 6 bases at V and 2 bases at J, leaving 13 bases unmatched. This CDR3 reads CASRPVGTGKGTNEKLFF. In nucleotides, the CDR3 is TGTGCCAGCAGACCAGTCGGGACAGGGAAAGGGACTAATGAAAAACTGTTTTTT. Using reference TRBV28 and TRBJ1-4 for the parts outside the CDR3, the full variable domain is DVKVTQSSRYLVKRTGEKVFLECVQDMDHENMFWYRQDPGLGLRLIYFSYDVKMKEKGDIPEGYSVSREKKERFSLILESASTNQTSMYLCASRPVGTGKGTNEKLFFGSGTQLSVL.

V gene TRBV5-1 combines with J gene TRBJ1-1; the D is unclear. The CDR3 length is 15 residues. V was pared by 2 bases and J by 5 bases, with 16 bases between. Per germline, CDR1 SGHRS and CDR2 YFSETQ. The CDR3 protein is CASSLEAGWETEAFF. Written as DNA, the CDR3 is TGCGCCAGCAGCTTAGAGGCAGGATGGGAGACTGAAGCTTTCTTT.

V is TRBV6-4 and J is TRBJ2-1; 8 positions agree with TRBD1. The CDR3 runs 16 residues. Germline values: CDR1 MRHNA, CDR2 SNTAGT. J gave up 7 bases and V 0 bases, and 8 bases lay outside the gene matches. The CDR3 DNA sequence: TGTGCCAGCAGTGACTCTAACAGGGGGGTTTTTAATGAGCAGTTCTTC. Translated, it gives CASSDSNRGVFNEQFF.

The rearrangement joins TRBV7-6 to TRBJ1-3; a possible D gene is TRBD1 (5 bases). Germline values: CDR1 SGHVS, CDR2 FNYEAQ. This CDR3 spans 12 amino acids. V lost 3 bases and J lost 7, with 7 bases in between. CDR3 in amino acids: CASSLGLNTIYF. DNA of the CDR3: TGTGCCAGCAGCTTGGGGCTTAACACCATATATTTT. The full variable domain, its missing parts supplied by reference TRBV7-6 and TRBJ1-3, is GAGVSQSPRYKVTKRGQDVALRCDPISGHVSLYWYRQALGQGPEFLTYFNYEAQQDKSGLPNDRFSAERPEGSISTLTIQRTEQRDSAMYRCASSLGLNTIYFGEGSWLTVV.

The chain's CDR3 is CASSEQGDYGYTF. The CDR3 bases are TGCGCCAGCAGCGAACAGGGGGACTATGGCTACACCTTC. V and J are TRBV5-1 and TRBJ1-2, with TRBD1 identical over 8 bases. V gave up 4 bases and J gave up 3 bases; unmatched junction bases: 2. Per germline, CDR1 SGHRS and CDR2 YFSETQ. CDR3 length: 13 residues.

This chain links TRBV28 with TRBJ2-3; tentative D call: TRBD2 (7 bases). The CDR3 sequence is 15 residues long. Trimming stripped 6 bases from V and 2 bases from J, with 15 bases between. CDR1 is MDHEN, CDR2 SYDVKM, per germline. In DNA, the CDR3 is TGTGCCAGCAGCATCAGGGGACTACTCACAGATACGCAGTATTTT. Its protein product is CASSIRGLLTDTQYF. The full variable domain, its missing parts supplied by reference TRBV28 and TRBJ2-3, is DVKVTQSSRYLVKRTGEKVFLECVQDMDHENMFWYRQDPGLGLRLIYFSYDVKMKEKGDIPEGYSVSREKKERFSLILESASTNQTSMYLCASSIRGLLTDTQYFGPGTRLTVL.

J is TRBJ2-3 and V is TRBV4-3, with 9 nucleotides matching TRBD2. Trimming took 1 base from V and 7 from J; bases not matched to a gene: 6. CDR3 length equals 15 residues. In germline, CDR1 is LGHNA, CDR2 YSLEER. The CDR3 loop reads CASSQGAGGPHTQYF. The CDR3 DNA reads as TGCGCCAGCAGCCAAGGAGCGGGAGGACCTCATACGCAGTATTTT.

This clone was found once. CDR3 residues: CASSLDGGAGNTIYF. The CDR3 nucleotides read TGTGCCAGCAGTTTAGATGGAGGGGCTGGAAACACCATATATTTT. V usage is TRBV27 and J usage is TRBJ1-3; D possibly corresponds to TRBD1 (5 bases). This CDR3 is built from 15 residues. V lost 2 bases to trimming and J lost 2 bases, with 10 bases between them. Germline V gene lookup returns CDR1 MNHEY and CDR2 SMNVEV (reference sequence).

This clone has a handful of counts. The gene calls are TRBV30 and TRBJ1-6; 7 positions agree with TRBD1. CDR3 length: 14 residues. Germline loops: CDR1 GTSNPN, CDR2 SVGIG (reference sequence). Unmatched junction bases numbered 9, after V lost 3 bases and J lost 10 bases. CDR3 nucleotides: TGTGCCTGGAGCCCCGGGACAGAGGTCTCACCCCTCCACTTT. This translates into CAWSPGTEVSPLHF. Full variable domain (outside the CDR3, taken from reference TRBV30 and TRBJ1-6): SQTIHQWPATLVQPVGSPLSLECTVEGTSNPNLYWYRQAAGRGLQLLFYSVGIGQISSEVPQNLSASRPQDRQFILSSKKLLLSDSGFYLCAWSPGTEVSPLHFGNGTRLTVT.

The chain recombines TRBV5-4 with TRBJ1-1; perhaps TRBD1 as D (6 bases). The CDR3 extends over 14 amino acids. Per germline, CDR1 SGHNT and CDR2 YYREEE (reference sequence). V lost 0 bases, J lost 7 bases, and 13 bases lay in between. The CDR3 loop is CASSLAAGAHEAFF. CDR3 nucleotides: TGTGCCAGCAGCTTGGCGGCAGGGGCCCATGAAGCTTTCTTT.

The chain links TRBV19 to TRBJ2-7, with TRBD1 as a possible D gene (5 bases). With 3 bases removed from V and 6 bases from J, the gap between germline ends came to 9 bases. CDR1 and CDR2 (germline): LNHDA, SQIVND (reference sequence). The CDR3 has 12 residues. The CDR3 coding sequence is TGTGCCAGTAGTATGGAAGGGGTCGAGCAGTACTTC. Translation gives CASSMEGVEQYF.

This clone has a handful of counts. The chain combines TRBV21-1 with TRBJ1-6; no check of the table's D call, TRBD1, against the DNA was made. TRBV21-1 is termed a pseudogene. The CDR3 sequence is 14 residues long. CDR3 in amino acids: CASSPQGFDSPLHF. CDR3 nucleotide sequence: TGTGCCAGCAGCCCGCAGGGATTCGATTCACCCCTCCACTTT.

The chain carries TRBV6-1 and TRBJ1-1, with a possible D match to TRBD1 (5 bases). V shed 7 bases and J shed 0 bases, with 12 bases lying between them. From germline, CDR1 is MNHNS and CDR2 SASEGT. The CDR3 consists of 14 residues. The CDR3 spells CASITAGLNTEAFF. The CDR3, as DNA: TGTGCCAGCATCACTGCAGGGTTGAACACTGAAGCTTTCTTT.

The V call is TRBV5-6, the J call TRBJ2-7; D ambiguous. The germline gives CDR1 SGHDT, CDR2 YYEEEE. V dropped 5 bases and J dropped 0 bases, with 12 bases sitting between them. CDR3 length: 14 residues. The CDR3 bases are TGTGCCAGCAGTCTCGGCAGCGCCTCCTACGAGCAGTACTTC. Its protein is CASSLGSASYEQYF.

This clone was seen more than once but under ten times. The chain has TRBV6-1 and TRBJ2-7; TRBD2 agrees at 12 bases. V shed 1 base, J shed 4 bases, and the junction held 2 bases outside the gene matches. CDR1 is MNHNS and CDR2 is SASEGT in the germline V gene. The CDR3 contains 15 residues. Here the CDR3 DNA reads TGTGCCAGCAGTGAAGTAGGACTAGCGGGGTACGAGCAGTACGTC. Translated: CASSEVGLAGYEQYV.

The gene calls are TRBV18 and TRBJ2-5; the match to TRBD2 covers 9 bases. This CDR3 is built from 15 residues. In germline, CDR1 is KGHSH, CDR2 LQKENI. Losses at the gene ends were 2 bases for V and 1 base for J; bases not matched to a gene: 2. The CDR3 DNA reads TGTGCCAGCTCACCAACTAGCGGGTCCCAAGAGACCCAGTACTTC. Its protein product is CASSPTSGSQETQYF.

The chain combines TRBV6-1 with TRBJ2-7; perhaps TRBD2 as D (6 bases). V lost 6 bases and J 3 bases, leaving 12 bases between the germline ends. The CDR3 runs 13 residues. Germline CDR1 MNHNS, CDR2 SASEGT. DNA for the CDR3: TGTGCCAGCAGCCGGGAGATAAACTACGAGCAGTACTTC. It yields the protein CASSREINYEQYF.